Each of the 9 T cell receptor beta chains below was sequenced from the same sample in a study of CD4 and CD8 cells across lung adenocarcinoma regions. TCRdb fed the PCR reads into MiXCR, producing one record per CDR3 protein. The top ten clones hold roughly 87% of a sample with approximately 5,000 distinct CDR3 sequences, roughly 45% of them seen once. Sequenced: CD8+ T cells from the margin of a lung tumor. The source of these receptors is a male donor with lung adenocarcinoma. The CD4 and CD8 labels of this study may be unreliable.

Notes on this clonotype: At one end, the junction sequence differs from germline, possibly due to a read error. This sequence joins TRBV10-1 and TRBJ2-1; 8 bases match TRBD2. There are 15 residues in the CDR3. Germline-derived CDR1 and CDR2 are WNHNN and SYGVQD (reference sequence). The CDR3 DNA sequence: TGCGGCGGGGGGCTGGGGGGAAAAGACCAAGAGACGCAGTATTTC. Its translation: CGGGLGGKDQETQYF.

Only a few counts were recorded for this clonotype. V usage is TRBV10-1 and J usage is TRBJ2-1; 8 bases map to TRBD2. CDR3 length: 15 residues. Germline CDR1 and CDR2: WNHNN and SYGVQD (reference sequence). The junction had 7 bases not matched to a gene; V was cut back by 2 bases and J by 7 bases. CDR3: CASSEPGLGGNEQFF. For the CDR3, the DNA is TGCGCCAGCAGTGAGCCGGGACTAGGGGGGAATGAGCAGTTCTTC.

This clonotype qualifies as medium-sized (0.01 to 0.1%). The rearrangement joins TRBV7-2 to TRBJ2-3; D not resolved. This CDR3 has 12 residues. With 0 bases removed from V and 4 bases from J, the gap between germline ends came to 2 bases. The germline V gene encodes CDR1 SGHTA and CDR2 FQGNSA. CDR3 nucleotide sequence: TGTGCCAGCAGCTTAGCCGCAGATACGCAGTATTTT. Translation gives CASSLAADTQYF. The whole variable domain, filled in from reference TRBV7-2 and TRBJ2-3, reads GAGVSQSPSNKVTEKGKDVELRCDPISGHTALYWYRQSLGQGLEFLIYFQGNSAPDKSGLPSDRFSAERTGGSVSTLTIQRTQQEDSAVYLCASSLAADTQYFGPGTRLTVL.

This clonotype turned up a few times. This may come from a read error, since a much larger clone is one base off. The chain links TRBV7-2 to TRBJ2-1, with D unclear. The tail of the sequence fits TRBJ2-7 better, so the J call may be wrong. CDR3 length: 14 residues. CDR1 and CDR2 from the germline V gene are SGHTA and FQGNSA. The DNA of the CDR3 is TGTGCCAGCAGCTTAGAGACCGCGTACAATGAGCAGTACTTC. Amino acid sequence: CASSLETAYNEQYF.

The chain links TRBV28 to TRBJ2-3, with a weak D call TRBD1 (5 bases). Germline values: CDR1 MDHEN, CDR2 SYDVKM. The germline V and J ends were trimmed by 4 bases and 8 bases, with 10 bases remaining between them. CDR3 size: 12 residues. The CDR3 DNA reads as TGTGCCAGCAGTTCCCTGCAGGGTACGCAGTATTTT. Its protein product is CASSSLQGTQYF.

This clonotype was seen at least ten times. A junction end diverges from the germline sequence, so it may reflect a read error. The chain uses TRBV4-2 and TRBJ2-5, with TRBD1 identical over 8 bases. The CDR3 runs 15 residues. CDR1 and CDR2 (germline): LGHNA, YNFKEQ. The CDR3 protein is CASSLSPGQATRLVF. CDR3 coding DNA: TGTGCCAGCAGCCTTTCCCCGGGACAGGCCACAAGGCTGGTCTTC.

This clonotype was seen at least ten times. The gene calls are TRBV6-5 and TRBJ2-7; D unclear. Deletions cut 4 bases from V and 0 bases from J, with 16 bases between. Germline loops: CDR1 MNHEY, CDR2 SVGAGI. This CDR3 has 16 amino acids. The CDR3 is CASSSTALSSSYEQYF. The CDR3 region has the DNA TGTGCCAGCAGTTCTACCGCTCTTTCTAGCTCCTACGAGCAGTACTTC.

V gene TRBV5-4 combines with J gene TRBJ1-1; 9 positions agree with TRBD1. Germline V CDR1 and CDR2: SGHNT, YYREEE (reference sequence). J gave up 11 bases and V 5 bases, and 7 bases lay outside the gene matches. This CDR3 region has 12 residues. CDR3 amino acids: CASRGRDREAFF. CDR3 coding DNA: TGTGCCAGCAGGGGGAGGGACAGGGAGGCTTTCTTT.

On this clonotype itself: An end of the junction differs from the germline gene, which may be a read error. The chain uses TRBV6-1 and TRBJ2-3; D perhaps matches TRBD1 (5 bases). This CDR3 comprises 10 residues. Germline loops: CDR1 MNHNS, CDR2 SASEGT. The CDR3 bases are TGTGCCAGCGGGGCAGATAAGCAGTATTTT. This encodes CASGADKQYF.